Below, 7 T cell receptor beta chains from the same sample are listed, as sequenced in a study of shared T cell receptors in the human thymus. Some clones are missing from TCRdb's copy, which holds only in-frame ones; the method was immunoSEQ multiplex PCR. The profile shows over 450,000 clones, approximately 80% of them singletons. These same records also appear under a second study, on human thymus T cells.

The sample was thymocytes. The receptors derive from a boy under three years old with a congenital heart defect.

DNA of the CDR3: TGTGCCAGCAGCCAGCTAGGTCTAGCGGGAGTGTTCGGGGAGCTGTTTTTT. Amino acid sequence: CASSQLGLAGVFGELFF. This chain links TRBV4-2 with TRBJ2-2; 10 bases agree with TRBD2. Germline trimming cut 3 bases from V and 7 bases from J; bases unmatched to any gene: 11. The CDR3 runs to 17 residues. Germline assignment: CDR1 LGHNA and CDR2 YNFKEQ.

CDR3 sequence reads: CASSRGQGPGEQYF. The CDR3 DNA reads TGTGCCAGCTCCAGAGGACAGGGACCGGGCGAGCAGTACTTC. The genes are TRBV18 and TRBJ2-7; 8 bases match TRBD1. CDR1 is KGHSH, CDR2 LQKENI, per germline. The V and J ends lost 6 bases and 6 bases, in that order; junction bases with no gene match: 10. The CDR3 consists of 14 residues.

The gene calls are TRBV27 and TRBJ2-1; TRBD2 might be the D (5 bases). The V gene lost 0 bases and the J gene lost 9 bases, with 6 bases spanning the gap. Germline loops: CDR1 MNHEY, CDR2 SMNVEV (reference sequence). The CDR3 spans 12 residues. The CDR3 DNA follows: TGTGCCAGCAGTTTATCGGCGGGTGAGCAGTTCTTC. Protein sequence: CASSLSAGEQFF.

The chain is built from TRBV25-1 and TRBJ1-3; 7 nucleotides match TRBD1. The CDR3 is made up of 14 amino acids. The V segment lost 8 bases and the J segment 4 bases; nucleotides outside the gene matches: 8. Per germline, CDR1 MGHDK and CDR2 SYGVNS. As DNA, the CDR3 is TGTGCCAGCCGTTCCAGGGGGAAAGGAAACACCATATATTTT. It yields the protein CASRSRGKGNTIYF.

The chain has TRBV18 and TRBJ2-2, with D maybe TRBD2 (5 bases). Germline lookup yields CDR1 KGHSH and CDR2 LQKENI. The CDR3 sequence is 15 residues long. Trimming removed 0 bases at V and 2 bases at J, with 7 bases between. The CDR3 is CASSPPGGNTGELFF. In nucleotides, the CDR3 is TGTGCCAGCTCACCACCAGGAGGAAACACCGGGGAGCTGTTTTTT.

The chain has TRBV9 and TRBJ2-1, with a possible D match to TRBD2 (6 bases). From germline, CDR1 is SGDLS and CDR2 YYNGEE. V gave up 4 bases and J gave up 4 bases, with 15 bases separating them. The length of the CDR3 is 15 residues. The CDR3 DNA follows: TGTGCCAGCAGCCTGGAGACTGGGACTTACAATGAGCAGTTCTTC. Protein: CASSLETGTYNEQFF.

The genes are TRBV14 and TRBJ2-7; D ambiguous. Trimming took 0 bases from V and 5 from J, leaving 11 bases between them. The germline V gene has CDR1 SGHDN and CDR2 FVKESK. The CDR3 contains 14 residues. Here the CDR3 reads CASSQEADSHEQYF. For the CDR3, the DNA is TGTGCCAGCAGCCAAGAGGCAGATTCGCACGAGCAGTACTTC.